The present T cell receptor (beta chain) was sequenced within a study of cytomegalovirus exposure and HLA in healthy donors. On this clone: As yet, its antigen is unknown.

Both 60 Vbeta primers and 13 Jbeta primers went into the PCR. Generated by immunoSEQ multiplex PCR, the TCRdb table keeps only in-frame clones and is missing some. This sample has about 130,000 clones, with 70% to 85% found just once. The study, taken as a whole, reports: Trimming of TCR beta V- and J-genes showed a link, identified in a later analysis, to a missense DCLRE1C variant.

The CDR3 runs 13 residues. Germline CDR1 MNHEY, CDR2 SMNVEV (reference sequence). V was cut by 3 bases and J by 6 bases, with 11 bases left in between. Sequences were obtained from PBMCs. The gene calls are TRBV27 and TRBJ1-2; no clear D gene. The receptor was derived from a boy between 10 and 17 years old in good health and CMV-seronegative. Here the CDR3 reads CASSFSTGNGYTF. The CDR3 DNA sequence: TGTGCCAGCAGTTTCAGTACGGGGAATGGCTACACCTTC.